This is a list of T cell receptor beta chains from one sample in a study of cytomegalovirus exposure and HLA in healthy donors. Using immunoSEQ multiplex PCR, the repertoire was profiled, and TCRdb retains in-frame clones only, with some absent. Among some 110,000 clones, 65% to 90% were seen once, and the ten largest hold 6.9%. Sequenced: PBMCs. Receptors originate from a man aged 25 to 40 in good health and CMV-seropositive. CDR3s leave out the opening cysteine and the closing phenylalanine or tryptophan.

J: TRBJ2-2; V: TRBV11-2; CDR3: ASSPRALGELF
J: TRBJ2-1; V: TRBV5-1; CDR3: ASSSLAGGHNEQF
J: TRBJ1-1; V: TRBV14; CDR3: ASSFPGQLVGAF
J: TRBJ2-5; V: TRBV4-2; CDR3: ASSQDAGGQETQY
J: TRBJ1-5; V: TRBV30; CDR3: AWSRRDYSNQPQH
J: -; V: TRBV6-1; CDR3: ASSDAPYEQY
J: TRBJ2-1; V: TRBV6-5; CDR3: ASSTRTNRDREF
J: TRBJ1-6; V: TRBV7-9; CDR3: ASSWWDRVDSPLH
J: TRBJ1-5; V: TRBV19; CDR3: ASRTGQVNQPQH
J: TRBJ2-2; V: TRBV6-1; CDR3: ASVGDTGELF
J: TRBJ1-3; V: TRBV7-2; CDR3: ASSPVRDTIY
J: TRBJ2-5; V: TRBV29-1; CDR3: SVVGAGGWETQY
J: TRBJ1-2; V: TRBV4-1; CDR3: ASSQAGGATNYGYT
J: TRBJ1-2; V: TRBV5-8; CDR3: ASSFPGQGVRNAPYGYT
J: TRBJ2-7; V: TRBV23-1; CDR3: ASSRDRGNYEQY
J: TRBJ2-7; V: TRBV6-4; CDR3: ASSAPPCGYEQY
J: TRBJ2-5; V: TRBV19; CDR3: ASKRGFGYQETQY
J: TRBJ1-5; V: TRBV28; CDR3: ASSATGTSNQPQH
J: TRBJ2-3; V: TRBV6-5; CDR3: ASSTGRSTDTQY
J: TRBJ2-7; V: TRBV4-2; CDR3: ASSQGEFSGQGYEQY
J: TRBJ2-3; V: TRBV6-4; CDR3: ASSDSGGYTDTQY
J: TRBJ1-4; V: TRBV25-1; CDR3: ASSDHRGKLF
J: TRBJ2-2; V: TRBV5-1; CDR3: ASSLEGELF
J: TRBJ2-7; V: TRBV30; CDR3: AWRLETGSYEQY
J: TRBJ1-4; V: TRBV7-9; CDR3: ASSSLEDGLF
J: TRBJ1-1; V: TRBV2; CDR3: ASNRARVAF
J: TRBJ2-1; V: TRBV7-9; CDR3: ASSGRAGVYNEQF